The text below deals with one TCR beta chain. The antigen it binds to is not known. There are no base qualities to consult, and no much larger clone falls within one base. The germline ends are 17 bases apart after V is trimmed by 7 bases and J by 4 bases. CDR1 is given as MDHEN and CDR2 as SYDVKM, both from the germline V gene. The CDR3 goes from the cysteine to the phenylalanine over 15 residues. Of the read, only the CDR3 DNA is kept; its 45 bases are in frame from base 1. The sample is drawn from a study of cytotoxic CD8 clonotypes in ibrutinib-treated CLL (dated by TCRdb to the early 2020s). Describing the broader study: The cohort included around 15 treatment-naive and roughly 10 relapsed/refractory patients; around 17 were IGHV unmutated. Partial responses were observed in 24 patients and complete responses in 2; after a median follow-up of 68 months, remission was maintained in 15 or so patients and progression was observed in around twelve. The response samples were drawn at a median of 12 months into treatment, with a range of roughly 6 to 40 months. On average, each sample yielded about 260,000 productive templates and about 95,000 productive rearrangements. Of the 90 or so participants in the trial, approximately 25 had longitudinal samples available. Cryopreserved peripheral blood mononuclear cells were collected at three points: before therapy, at response, and at either sustained remission or disease progression. Every remission and progressive disease sample was obtained while ibrutinib was still being received by the patients.

The goal of deep resolution MiSeq sequencing was a depth between 1 in 1 million and 1 in 200,000 T cells, and coverage averaged 10x per clonotype. The immunoSEQ hsTCRB Kit was used to generate the TCR beta libraries. Turning to the authors' computational methods: The data were analyzed with ImmunoSEQ Analyzer and ImmunoSEQ Data Assistant, and V, D and J gene assignments followed IMGT definitions. Clonality, which ranges from 0 to 1, was calculated by subtracting the normalized Shannon entropy of productive rearrangement frequencies from one. Only overrepresented clonotypes making up at least 0.05% of each patient's repertoire were included in the public clonotype analysis. Thirteen age-matched healthy donor repertoires from immuneACCESS were used as controls for clonality. Held by TCRdb, this immuneACCESS table contains in-frame sequences only and omits some clones. Under half of the omission traces to an unresolved V gene where checked; the cause of the rest is unknown. Clone size and the V and J calls come from that table; the DNA yielded D and trimming. Here the sample has 100,000 to 150,000 clones; over 75% occur a single time. The ten largest clones add up to roughly 2% of the sample.

On the study overall, not on this receptor specifically: Baseline clonality exceeded that of age-matched healthy donors and correlated strongly with circulating CD8+ T-cell counts. Sustained-remission and progressing patients did not have matched sampling times, and lymph node repertoires were not examined. An increase in clonality was observed at ibrutinib response, with clonality remaining stable during sustained remission and falling back toward baseline at progression. Public clonotypes were rare and either shrank or stayed stable during treatment, and the rise in clonality at ibrutinib response reflected expansion of private clonotypes.

Per the publication, the time point label means: approximately 2 years on ibrutinib. For TCR beta library preparation, roughly 2.1 micrograms of genomic DNA were isolated from cryopreserved PBMCs. Longitudinal blood samples from CLL patients on ibrutinib monotherapy were analyzed using high-throughput TCR beta sequencing. Patients were enrolled in a phase 2 open-label single-center ibrutinib monotherapy trial. The clonotype originates from a human donor with chronic lymphocytic leukemia. This specimen was PBMCs, taken after 24 months of ibrutinib treatment. The sequence links TRBV28 to TRBJ1-5, with TRBD1 tentatively as D gene (6 bases match). The sequence in DNA is TGTGCCAGCAAGCGAGGGGGTGGGGAAAATCAGCCCCAGCATTTT. It encodes CASKRGGGENQPQHF.